This TCR beta chain was captured in a study of CD8 T cells in ankylosing spondylitis. Germline assignment: CDR1 SGHDN and CDR2 FVKESK. The CDR3 consists of 12 residues. V was shortened by 5 bases and J by 7 bases, with 11 bases between the two germline ends. TCRdb re-called the 5' RACE reads with MiXCR, one entry per CDR3 protein. The sample records around 210,000 distinct CDR3 sequences, 7% to 10% being singletons. The table lists this clonotype with many counts. This TCR was sampled from a female donor with ankylosing spondylitis or in good health (not recorded which). V usage is TRBV14 and J usage is TRBJ1-1; no reliable D call. Sequenced: blood, either unsorted or a sorted T cell fraction (not recorded which). CDR3 sequence: CASSFTTYEAFF. The CDR3 DNA reads as TGTGCCAGCAGCTTTACTACCTATGAAGCTTTCTTT. The entire variable domain, with the rest obtained from reference TRBV14 and TRBJ1-1, is as follows: EAGVTQFPSHSVIEKGQTVTLRCDPISGHDNLYWYRRVMGKEIKFLLHFVKESKQDESGMPNNRFLAERTGGTYSTLKVQPAELEDSGVYFCASSFTTYEAFFGQGTRLTVV.